This T cell receptor (beta chain) was retrieved from a study of neurological immune-mediated disorders. General study points: According to phylogenetic grouping, one related-CDR3 cluster, a possible signature, contained the repertoires of 18 of 34 multiple sclerosis patients.

This CDR3 has 15 amino acids. V was cut by 0 bases and J by 4 bases, with 16 bases left in between. From germline, CDR1 is DFQATT and CDR2 SNEGSKA (reference sequence). Each TCR transcript was tagged with a 10-nucleotide random UMI during 5'RACE. Every sequencing run generated in excess of 160 million TCR-beta sequences. These sequences covered 15-18 subjects. TCRdb recomputed calls from the 5' RACE reads with MiXCR, one row per CDR3 protein. The sample comprises around 30,000 distinct CDR3 sequences, 2.5% of which are singletons, and about 2.3% rests with the top ten. In its sample, this clonotype was seen many times. Its antigen is still unknown.

V is TRBV20-1 and J is TRBJ2-7, with a tentative D call TRBD1 (6 bases). This TCR derives from a woman aged 45 to 65 with multiple sclerosis. The sample comprised PBMCs. The CDR3 spells CSARDPTGELYEQYF. The DNA of the CDR3 is TGCAGTGCTAGAGATCCGACAGGAGAACTTTACGAGCAGTACTTC.